These 31 T cell receptor beta chains came from one sample sequenced in a study of cytomegalovirus exposure and HLA in healthy donors. The PCR ran on 60 Vbeta and 13 Jbeta primers. Generated by immunoSEQ multiplex PCR, the TCRdb table keeps only in-frame clones and is missing some. The sample lists 130,000 or so clones; more than 75% were seen once. Sequencing used PBMCs. The receptors stem from a woman in her fifties or sixties in good health and CMV-seropositive.

The chain couples TRBV5-5 to TRBJ1-2; D unresolved. Trimming left V 1 base short and J 10 bases short, with 8 bases between. CDR3 length: 11 amino acids. In germline, CDR1 is SGHKS, CDR2 YYEKEE (reference sequence). The CDR3: CASSLLAVYTF. CDR3 DNA sequence: TGTGCCAGCAGCTTGTTAGCTGTCTACACCTTC. Drawing the rest from reference TRBV5-5 and TRBJ1-2, the complete variable domain is DAGVTQSPTHLIKTRGQQVTLRCSPISGHKSVSWYQQVLGQGPQFIFQYYEKEERGRGNFPDRFSARQFPNYSSELNVNALLLGDSALYLCASSLLAVYTFGSGTRLTVV.

This chain uses TRBV10-3 with TRBJ2-5; TRBD1 agrees at 8 bases. The CDR3 is made up of 14 amino acids. The junction had 4 bases not matched to a gene; V was cut back by 4 bases and J by 3 bases. Germline V gene lookup returns CDR1 ENHRY and CDR2 SYGVKD. For the CDR3, the DNA is TGTGCCATCAGTGGCAGGGGGCAGGAAGAGACCCAGTACTTC. Protein product: CAISGRGQEETQYF.

J is TRBJ1-5 and V is TRBV5-1, with D uncertain. Trimming took 2 bases from V and 6 from J, leaving 15 bases between them. Germline CDR1 and CDR2: SGHRS and YFSETQ. This CDR3 contains 15 residues. The CDR3 sequence is CASSLIPGASQPQHF. The CDR3 DNA is TGCGCCAGCAGCTTAATTCCGGGAGCAAGTCAGCCCCAGCATTTT.

The rearrangement joins TRBV2 to TRBJ1-1, with TRBD1 as a possible D gene (6 bases). The V and J ends lost 3 bases and 5 bases respectively, with 16 bases between them. The CDR3 consists of 15 residues. Germline V gene sequence: CDR1 SNHLY, CDR2 FYNNEI. The CDR3 sequence: CASSDGGGGTTEAFF. DNA for the CDR3: TGTGCCAGCAGTGATGGGGGCGGGGGGACGACTGAAGCTTTCTTT.

The chain is built from TRBV11-2 and TRBJ2-1; 9 bases agree with TRBD2. V lost 3 bases to trimming and J lost 7 bases; unmatched junction nucleotides: 7. Germline V gene lookup returns CDR1 SGHAT and CDR2 FQNNGV. The CDR3 covers 15 residues. The CDR3 DNA reads TGTGCCAGCAGCTTCACAGCGGGGGGTACTAATGAGCAGTTCTTC. Residues: CASSFTAGGTNEQFF.

This chain uses TRBV5-6 with TRBJ2-5, with TRBD2 matching over 10 bases. The CDR3 contains 16 residues. Unmatched junction bases numbered 11, after V lost 4 bases and J lost 5 bases. The germline V gene encodes CDR1 SGHDT and CDR2 YYEEEE. The CDR3, as DNA: TGTGCCAGCAGCGAAAGATTAACTAGCGGGGCGGAGACCCAGTACTTC. Its protein is CASSERLTSGAETQYF.

CDR3 sequence (DNA): TGTGCCAGCAGTTTCGAGACCATGACATTCCGGATGGCTTTCTTT. Its protein product is CASSFETMTFRMAFF. The rearrangement uses TRBV28 and TRBJ1-1; no clear D. The CDR3 is 15 amino acids. V was clipped by 3 bases and J by 11 bases, with 22 bases between them. The germline V gene has CDR1 MDHEN and CDR2 SYDVKM.

This clone was found once. The V gene is TRBV19, the J gene TRBJ2-7, with TRBD2 matching over 8 bases. The germline CDR1 and CDR2 sequences are LNHDA and SQIVND (reference sequence). Unmatched junction bases numbered 17, after V lost 4 bases and J lost 0 bases. The CDR3 covers 19 residues. DNA for the CDR3: TGTGCCAGTAGTAGCCCCTTGGACAGACCGGGAGGGGGCTCCTACGAGCAGTACTTC. Translating gives CASSSPLDRPGGGSYEQYF.

This chain connects TRBV5-1 to TRBJ1-3; 8 bases map to TRBD1. There are 17 residues in the CDR3. CDR1 SGHRS and CDR2 YFSETQ come from the germline V gene. The ends lost 4 bases at V and 0 bases at J; junction bases unmatched: 9. In DNA, the CDR3 is TGCGCCAGCAGCAGCAGTGGACAGGGAATCTCTGGAAACACCATATATTTT. Its protein product is CASSSSGQGISGNTIYF.

V and J are TRBV6-5 and TRBJ1-1; TRBD1 is a possible D gene (6 bases). This CDR3 is built from 15 residues. Trimming stripped 6 bases from V and 1 base from J, with 15 bases between. CDR1 is MNHEY and CDR2 is SVGAGI in the germline V gene. The CDR3 sequence is CASRLVQGTNTEAFF. In DNA, the CDR3 is TGTGCCAGCAGGCTCGTACAGGGAACGAACACTGAAGCTTTCTTT.

The chain has TRBV6-5 and TRBJ1-2; no clear D gene. There are 13 residues in the CDR3. Trimming shortened V by 4 bases and J by 4 bases, and 10 bases separated the two germline ends. Germline V gene sequence: CDR1 MNHEY, CDR2 SVGAGI. The CDR3 protein is CASSWRVGYGYTF. The CDR3 region has the DNA TGTGCCAGCAGTTGGAGGGTGGGCTATGGCTACACCTTC.

J is TRBJ1-5 and V is TRBV5-1; 7 bases align to TRBD1. From germline, CDR1 is SGHRS and CDR2 YFSETQ. This CDR3 is 15 amino acids long. V gave up 1 base and J gave up 4 bases; unmatched junction bases: 5. CDR3 residues: CASSLQGTENQPQHF. The CDR3 coding sequence is TGCGCCAGCAGCTTGCAAGGGACAGAAAATCAGCCCCAGCATTTT.

V gene TRBV30 combines with J gene TRBJ1-2, with D tentatively TRBD1 (6 bases). The CDR3 has 13 amino acids. Looked up from germline, CDR1 is GTSNPN and CDR2 is SVGIG (reference sequence). Trimming took off 2 bases at V and 6 bases at J, with 13 bases between the two ends. CDR3 sequence (DNA): TGTGCCTGGAGTAAAACAGGGAGTCATGGCTACACCTTC. Translated, it gives CAWSKTGSHGYTF. Together with reference TRBV30 and TRBJ1-2, the CDR3 gives the full variable domain: SQTIHQWPATLVQPVGSPLSLECTVEGTSNPNLYWYRQAAGRGLQLLFYSVGIGQISSEVPQNLSASRPQDRQFILSSKKLLLSDSGFYLCAWSKTGSHGYTFGSGTRLTVV.

The chain has TRBV19 and TRBJ1-4; perhaps TRBD1 as D (5 bases). Germline V CDR1 and CDR2: LNHDA, SQIVND (reference sequence). The CDR3 consists of 16 residues. Trimming removed 5 bases at V and 0 bases at J, with 13 bases between. The CDR3 protein is CASSLRGYATNEKLFF. CDR3 DNA: TGTGCCAGTAGTCTCCGGGGGTATGCAACTAATGAAAAACTGTTTTTT.

The chain combines TRBV10-3 with TRBJ1-1; TRBD1 aligns across 7 bases. The CDR3 has 16 amino acids. The ends lost 6 bases at V and 2 bases at J; junction bases unmatched: 12. From germline, CDR1 is ENHRY and CDR2 SYGVKD. This CDR3 reads CAISASRQGTNTEAFF. The CDR3, as DNA: TGTGCCATCAGCGCATCTAGACAGGGAACTAACACTGAAGCTTTCTTT.

The chain couples TRBV4-1 to TRBJ2-3; 13 nucleotides agree with TRBD2. The germline gives CDR1 MGHRA, CDR2 YSYEKL. The CDR3 is made up of 18 amino acids. V was clipped by 3 bases and J by 0 bases; unmatched bases: 6. The CDR3, as DNA: TGCGCCAGCAGCCACCGACTAGCGGGAGGCGGTAGCACAGATACGCAGTATTTT. This sequence encodes CASSHRLAGGGSTDTQYF.

The CDR3 here is CASSPNRGPSPLHF. The DNA for the CDR3 is TGTGCCAGCTCACCAAACAGGGGGCCTTCACCCCTCCACTTT. The chain carries TRBV18 and TRBJ1-6, with TRBD1 matching over 9 bases. Trimming at V came to 2 bases and at J to 9 bases, leaving 2 bases not matched to a gene. The germline V gene has CDR1 KGHSH and CDR2 LQKENI. This CDR3 has 14 amino acids.

Only one count was recorded for this clone. The rearrangement uses TRBV29-1 and TRBJ2-1, with D possibly TRBD1 on 5 matching bases. Germline CDR1 SQVTM, CDR2 ANQGSEA. Trimming removed 6 bases from V and 4 bases from J, with 10 bases in between. This CDR3 region has 12 residues. DNA of the CDR3: TGCAGCGTCAGACCAGGGTACAATGAGCAGTTCTTC. Translation gives CSVRPGYNEQFF.

CDR3 bases: TGTGCCAGCAGGCCCGGGAGGTTGAGTGGCGGGGAGCTGTTTTTT. Translated: CASRPGRLSGGELFF. The rearrangement joins TRBV7-9 to TRBJ2-2; TRBD2 matches at 7 bases. Germline V lookup: CDR1 SEHNR, CDR2 FQNEAQ (reference sequence). This CDR3 spans 15 amino acids. V dropped 6 bases and J dropped 7; count of bases not matched to a gene: 11. The full variable domain, with the rest looked up from reference TRBV7-9 and TRBJ2-2, is DTGVSQNPRHKITKRGQNVTFRCDPISEHNRLYWYRQTLGQGPEFLTYFQNEAQLEKSRLLSDRFSAERPKGSFSTLEIQRTEQGDSAMYLCASRPGRLSGGELFFGEGSRLTVL.

The chain employs TRBV4-1 and TRBJ2-7, with TRBD2 identical over 12 bases. CDR1 and CDR2 from the germline V gene are MGHRA and YSYEKL. Germline trimming cut 3 bases from V and 6 bases from J; bases unmatched to any gene: 3. CDR3 length: 14 residues. The chain's CDR3 is CASSQAGLAGEQYF. The CDR3 nucleotides read TGCGCCAGCAGCCAGGCGGGACTAGCGGGCGAGCAGTACTTC.

The chain combines TRBV18 with TRBJ1-1, with 7 bases aligning to TRBD1. Germline assignment: CDR1 KGHSH and CDR2 LQKENI. J gave up 0 bases and V 3 bases, and 4 bases lay outside the gene matches. The CDR3 contains 15 residues. This CDR3 reads CASSPGQSMNTEAFF. For the CDR3, the DNA is TGTGCCAGCTCACCGGGACAGTCCATGAACACTGAAGCTTTCTTT. The full variable domain, completed using reference TRBV18 and TRBJ1-1, is NAGVMQNPRHLVRRRGQEARLRCSPMKGHSHVYWYRQLPEEGLKFMVYLQKENIIDESGMPKERFSAEFPKEGPSILRIQQVVRGDSAAYFCASSPGQSMNTEAFFGQGTRLTVV.

The V and J genes are TRBV28 and TRBJ1-2; D might be TRBD1 (5 bases). V was clipped by 3 bases and J by 4 bases, with 9 bases between them. Germline values: CDR1 MDHEN, CDR2 SYDVKM. This CDR3 has 13 residues. The CDR3 nucleotides are TGTGCCAGCAGTTTCAGGGAAGTCTATGGCTACACCTTC. This encodes CASSFREVYGYTF.

The genes are TRBV11-2 and TRBJ2-3, with D maybe TRBD2 (6 bases). The CDR3 runs 15 residues. The germline V gene has CDR1 SGHAT and CDR2 FQNNGV. V lost 4 bases and J 0 bases, leaving 11 bases between the germline ends. As DNA, the CDR3 is TGTGCCAGCAGCTCTTCTAGCGCTAGCACAGATACGCAGTATTTT. This codes for CASSSSSASTDTQYF.

The rearrangement links TRBV14 to TRBJ1-1, with TRBD1 identical over 11 bases. The CDR3 has 14 amino acids. Germline V gene lookup returns CDR1 SGHDN and CDR2 FVKESK. J gave up 3 bases and V 6 bases, and 3 bases lay outside the gene matches. The CDR3 DNA reads TGTGCCAGCAGGGGGACAGGGGGATACACTGAAGCTTTCTTT. It is translated as CASRGTGGYTEAFF.

V gene TRBV27 combines with J gene TRBJ1-4, with TRBD1 matching 8 bases. The CDR3 runs to 13 residues. After removal of 8 bases from V and 5 bases from J, the junction contained 4 bases not matched to a gene. Germline values: CDR1 MNHEY, CDR2 SMNVEV (reference sequence). As DNA, the CDR3 is TGTGCCAGCGGGAGGGACAGGAATGAAAAACTGTTTTTT. It translates to CASGRDRNEKLFF.

This chain uses TRBV6-5 with TRBJ1-4; D call uncertain. V was pared by 4 bases and J by 6 bases, with 9 bases between. The germline gives CDR1 MNHEY, CDR2 SVGAGI. The CDR3 length is 13 residues. The CDR3 bases are TGTGCCAGCAGTTCACAGTTTGATGAAAAACTGTTTTTT. It translates to CASSSQFDEKLFF.

This rearrangement joins TRBV7-2 to TRBJ2-7; 7 nucleotides agree with TRBD1. The germline gives CDR1 SGHTA, CDR2 FQGNSA. The CDR3 covers 15 residues. V lost 2 bases to trimming and J lost 5 bases; unmatched junction nucleotides: 9. The CDR3: CASSLKQGLLDEQYF. CDR3 bases: TGTGCCAGCAGCTTAAAACAGGGGCTCCTCGACGAGCAGTACTTC.

The chain joins TRBV21-1 to TRBJ1-5; TRBD1 is taken as the D call from the table, unchecked against the DNA. TRBV21-1 is labeled a pseudogene. The CDR3 runs 15 residues. Written as DNA, the CDR3 is TGTGCCAGCAGCGCAACAGGGAGCGGCAATCAGCCCCAGCATTTT. Encoded protein: CASSATGSGNQPQHF.

The rearrangement joins TRBV5-1 to TRBJ1-4; 7 bases map to TRBD1. The ends lost 4 bases at V and 3 bases at J; junction bases unmatched: 3. The CDR3 has 14 residues. Per germline, CDR1 SGHRS and CDR2 YFSETQ. In DNA form, the CDR3 reads TGCGCCAGCAGCACGGGACAGCCTAATGAAAAACTGTTTTTT. This encodes CASSTGQPNEKLFF.

This clone was counted a few times. The rearrangement links TRBV7-6 to TRBJ2-1; 7 bases are shared with TRBD2. This CDR3 has 17 amino acids. Germline trimming cut 0 bases from V and 9 bases from J; bases unmatched to any gene: 14. Germline CDR1 SGHVS, CDR2 FNYEAQ. CDR3 amino acids: CASSLAPWSAGVGEQFF. The CDR3 nucleotides read TGTGCCAGCAGCTTAGCACCTTGGTCTGCGGGAGTAGGTGAGCAGTTCTTC.

The J gene is TRBJ1-3, the V gene TRBV14; the D is unclear. The CDR3 sequence is 16 residues long. Trimming stripped 0 bases from V and 4 bases from J, with 13 bases between. Germline V gives CDR1 SGHDN, CDR2 FVKESK. CDR3: CASSQETWRRGNTIYF. The CDR3 coding sequence is TGTGCCAGCAGCCAAGAGACTTGGAGGAGGGGAAACACCATATATTTT.